This is a list of T cell receptor beta chains from one sample in a study of cytomegalovirus exposure and HLA in healthy donors. Sequenced by immunoSEQ multiplex PCR; TCRdb stores in-frame clones only, minus some. The sample holds 150,000 to 200,000 clones; approximately 71% are singletons and the top ten take roughly 12%. The sequenced material came from PBMCs. These receptors all stem from a man younger than 30 in good health and CMV-seropositive. Both conserved end residues are part of each CDR3. The D gene is left open where the match is weak. Some rows have no size entry. The others give once, few or many, or a class for an expanded clone.

J	D	size	V	DNA	CDR3
TRBJ2-2	.	.	TRBV27	TGTGCCAGCAGTTGGGAGGTTGGCACCGGGGAGCTGTTTTTT	CASSWEVGTGELFF
TRBJ2-5	TRBD2	.	TRBV5-4	TGTGCCAGCAGCTCCCGTAGCGGGAGCGCAGAGACCCAGTACTTC	CASSSRSGSAETQYF
TRBJ2-1	TRBD2	.	TRBV7-3	TGTGCCAGCAGCCCCCGGAGTAGCGGGAACTACAATGAGCAGTTCTTC	CASSPRSSGNYNEQFF
TRBJ2-7	.	.	TRBV20-1	TGCAGTGCTACTGACAACTACGAGCAGTACTTC	CSATDNYEQYF
TRBJ1-2	.	.	TRBV6-5	TGTGCCAGCAGTGAATGGGCAGGCGACGGCTACACCTTC	CASSEWAGDGYTF
TRBJ2-7	TRBD1	few	TRBV6-1	TGTGCCAGCAGTGAAGTCGAGACAGGGGGCGGCGAGCAGTACTTC	CASSEVETGGGEQYF
TRBJ2-7	TRBD2	.	TRBV18	TGTGCCAGCTCACCCTCGGCTAGCGGGGACGAGCAGTACTTC	CASSPSASGDEQYF
TRBJ2-7	TRBD1	.	TRBV7-6	TGTGCCAGCAGCTTAGTACGCGGACAGGGAAACCCTCTCTACGAGCAGTACTTC	CASSLVRGQGNPLYEQYF
TRBJ1-1	TRBD1	.	TRBV30	TGTGCCTGGAGTAAACAGGGGGCGACGAACACTGAAGCTTTCTTT	CAWSKQGATNTEAFF
TRBJ1-6	.	.	TRBV19	TGTGCCAGTAGTTTTTGGGGACTGAATTCACCCCTCCACTTT	CASSFWGLNSPLHF
TRBJ2-7	TRBD2	.	TRBV19	TGTGCCAGTAGTGGGAGCGGGACCCTCTACGAGCAGTACTTC	CASSGSGTLYEQYF
TRBJ2-2	TRBD2	.	TRBV2	TGTGCCAGCAGTGTTCGGGAGGGAACGGACACCGGGGAGCTGTTTTTT	CASSVREGTDTGELFF
TRBJ2-7	TRBD1	.	TRBV28	TGTGCCAGCAGTTTATCGGACAGGGACGAGCAGTACTTC	CASSLSDRDEQYF
TRBJ1-1	.	.	TRBV6-5	TGTGCCAGCAGCCTGGACAGCTTGAACACTGAAGCTTTCTTT	CASSLDSLNTEAFF
TRBJ2-7	.	.	TRBV28	TGTGCCAGCAGTTCAATTTACTTGGACGAGCAGTACTTC	CASSSIYLDEQYF
TRBJ2-4	.	.	TRBV11-3	TGTGCCAGCAGGGCAAATGGACAGAGCCTAGCCAAAAACATTCAGTACTTC	CASRANGQSLAKNIQYF
TRBJ1-3	.	.	TRBV18	TGTGCCAGCTCACCCCAGGGGTCCTTTGGAAACACCATATATTTT	CASSPQGSFGNTIYF
TRBJ1-1	.	.	TRBV27	TGTGCCAGCAGGCGGACAGCCGATCGTGGCACTGAAGCTTTCTTT	CASRRTADRGTEAFF
TRBJ2-1	TRBD2	.	TRBV10-3	TGTGCCATCAGTGAGTCTTTCGGAATAGCGGGAGGGCCAATCAATGAGCAGTTCTTC	CAISESFGIAGGPINEQFF
TRBJ2-3	.	once	TRBV2	TGTGCCAGCAGTGTACGGCGGGACACAGATACGCAGTATTTT	CASSVRRDTDTQYF
TRBJ2-3	TRBD1	.	TRBV29-1	TGCAGCGTCGGCCGGACAGGGGGCCAGAATACGCAGTATTTT	CSVGRTGGQNTQYF
TRBJ2-2	TRBD2	few	TRBV7-8	TGTGCCAGCAGTCCGATAGCGGGAGTGAACACCGGGGAGCTGTTTTTT	CASSPIAGVNTGELFF
TRBJ1-2	TRBD1	.	TRBV6-1	TGTGCCAGCACCCGGACAGGAAGCTATGGCTACACCTTC	CASTRTGSYGYTF
TRBJ2-5	TRBD2	few	TRBV15	TGTGCCACCAGCAGAGAATCACTAGCGGTCCAAGAGACCCAGTACTTC	CATSRESLAVQETQYF
TRBJ1-4	.	once	TRBV7-3	TGTGCCAGCAGCTTTGGGCTGCCTAATGAAAAACTGTTTTTT	CASSFGLPNEKLFF
TRBJ2-7	TRBD1	.	TRBV28	TGTGCCAGCAGTTTTGTAGACTACAGGGGCGGATACGAGCAGTACTTC	CASSFVDYRGGYEQYF
TRBJ2-5	TRBD2	once	TRBV6-5	TGTGCCCGCAGTTGGACCACTAGCGGGAGGCCGCTGGAGCAGTACTTC	CARSWTTSGRPLEQYF
TRBJ2-2	.	.	TRBV7-9	TGTGCCAGCAGCGCGGGACCTTCGAACACCGGGGAGCTGTTTTTT	CASSAGPSNTGELFF
TRBJ2-6	.	.	TRBV7-3	TGTGCCAGCAGCTTTGAGGGGGCCAACGTCCTGACTTTC	CASSFEGANVLTF